This T cell receptor beta chain appears in the sequencing data of a study of T cells in Graves' hyperthyroidism and ophthalmopathy. Study observations and caveats: Clonotypes that were expanded in thyroid above 0.001 mostly appeared in blood too. Ophthalmopathy cases were set apart from stable hyperthyroidism by a 13 V-J model.

With respect to this clonotype: What it binds is not known.

Amplification targeted TCR beta CDR3 regions from RNA transcripts. When the TCR CDR3 underwent first-round RT-PCR, the HTBI primer set was used. TCRdb re-called the multiplex PCR reads through MiXCR, storing one row per CDR3 protein. The repertoire holds more than 500,000 distinct CDR3 sequences, with about 16% as singletons. The PBMCs had their origin in about 9.7 ml of fresh peripheral blood. There are 13 residues in the CDR3. V was shortened by 0 bases and J by 9 bases, with 11 bases between the two germline ends. Germline CDR1 is SGHAT and CDR2 is FQNNGV. The sequenced material came from blood. This rearrangement joins TRBV11-2 to TRBJ1-2; D is unclear. The receptor's source is a woman aged 25 to 39 with Graves' hyperthyroidism. The CDR3 loop reads CASSLEGGRRYTF. The CDR3 nucleotides are TGTGCCAGCAGCTTAGAGGGAGGGAGGCGCTACACCTTC.